This T cell receptor (beta chain) was documented in a study of blood T cell repertoires in COVID-19. At the level of the study: The United States, Italy and Spain were the sources of the acute and convalescent COVID-19 samples.

Seattle's cohort entered during active infection and was followed longitudinally. TCRdb's copy holds only in-frame clones and misses some; the assay was immunoSEQ multiplex PCR. The data hold 270,000 or so clones, with around 85% observed a single time. Germline values: CDR1 SGHKS, CDR2 YYEKEE (reference sequence). The J segment lost 0 bases and the V segment lost 0 bases, leaving 2 bases of the junction unmatched. CDR3 length: 16 amino acids. This chain joins TRBV5-5 and TRBJ2-2; 7 positions match TRBD1. The sequenced material came from peripheral blood. This sequence was found in a human donor with COVID-19, enrolled during active disease. The donor label of this sample is uncertain. In DNA form, the CDR3 reads TGTGCCAGCAGCTTGGAAGGGGGCGCGAACACCGGGGAGCTGTTTTTT. Translating gives CASSLEGGANTGELFF.